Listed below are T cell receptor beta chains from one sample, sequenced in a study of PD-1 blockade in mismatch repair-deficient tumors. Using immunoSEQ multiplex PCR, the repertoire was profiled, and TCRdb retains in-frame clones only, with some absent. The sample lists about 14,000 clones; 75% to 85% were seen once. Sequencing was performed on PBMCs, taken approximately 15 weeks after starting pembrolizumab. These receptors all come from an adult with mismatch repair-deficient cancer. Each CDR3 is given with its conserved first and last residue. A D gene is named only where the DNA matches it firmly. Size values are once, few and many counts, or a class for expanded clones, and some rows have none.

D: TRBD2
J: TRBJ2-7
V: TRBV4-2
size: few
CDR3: CASSQDLFGLTSGSYEQYF
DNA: TGTGCCAGCAGCCAAGATCTCTTCGGTCTGACTAGCGGGAGCTACGAGCAGTACTTC

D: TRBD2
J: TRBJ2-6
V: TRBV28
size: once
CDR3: CASRLPGLSSGANVLTF
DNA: TGTGCCAGCAGATTACCGGGACTATCCTCTGGGGCCAACGTCCTGACTTTC

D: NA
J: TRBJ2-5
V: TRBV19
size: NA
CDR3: CASSIADSEQTQYF
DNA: TGTGCCAGTAGTATAGCGGACAGCGAACAAACCCAGTACTTC

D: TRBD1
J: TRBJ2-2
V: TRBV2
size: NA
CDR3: CASSGPGTGNTGELFF
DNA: TGTGCCAGCAGTGGCCCCGGGACAGGGAACACCGGGGAGCTGTTTTTT

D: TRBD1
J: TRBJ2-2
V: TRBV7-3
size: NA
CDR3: CASSLRATGENTGELFF
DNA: TGTGCCAGCAGCTTAAGGGCGACAGGGGAGAACACCGGGGAGCTGTTTTTT

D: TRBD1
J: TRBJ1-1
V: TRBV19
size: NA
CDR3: CASSPLPGTGRTEAFF
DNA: TGTGCCAGTAGTCCTCTTCCCGGGACAGGGAGAACTGAAGCTTTCTTT

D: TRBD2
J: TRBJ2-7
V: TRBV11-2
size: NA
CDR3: CASSLAGLAGGYEQYF
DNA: TGTGCCAGCAGCTTAGCCGGACTAGCGGGAGGCTACGAGCAGTACTTC

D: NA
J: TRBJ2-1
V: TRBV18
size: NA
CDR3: CASSPSRGSYNEQFF
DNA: TGTGCCAGCTCACCGAGCAGGGGCTCCTACAATGAGCAGTTCTTC

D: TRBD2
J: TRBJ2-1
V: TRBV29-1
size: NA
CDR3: CSAILAFSYNEQFF
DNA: TGCAGCGCCATACTAGCGTTCTCCTACAATGAGCAGTTCTTC

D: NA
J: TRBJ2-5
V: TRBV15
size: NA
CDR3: CATSRPTTGSQETQYF
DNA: TGTGCCACCAGCAGACCGACGACAGGCTCCCAAGAGACCCAGTACTTC

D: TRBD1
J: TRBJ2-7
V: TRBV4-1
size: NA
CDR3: CASSLRTGGYEQYF
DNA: TGCGCCAGCAGCCTCCGGACAGGGGGGTACGAGCAGTACTTC

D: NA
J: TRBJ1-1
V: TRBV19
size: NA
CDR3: CASSIGPLKNTEAFF
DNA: TGTGCCAGTAGTATAGGTCCCCTTAAGAACACTGAAGCTTTCTTT

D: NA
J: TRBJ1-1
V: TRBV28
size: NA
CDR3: CASSLADTSNTEAFF
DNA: TGTGCCAGCAGTCTAGCTGACACTTCAAACACTGAAGCTTTCTTT

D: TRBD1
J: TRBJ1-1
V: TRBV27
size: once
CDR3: CASRGQGAHTEAFF
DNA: TGTGCCAGCAGGGGACAGGGGGCGCACACTGAAGCTTTCTTT

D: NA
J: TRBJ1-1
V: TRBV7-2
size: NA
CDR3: CASSPNTNMNTEAFF
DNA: TGTGCCAGCAGCCCTAATACTAACATGAACACTGAAGCTTTCTTT

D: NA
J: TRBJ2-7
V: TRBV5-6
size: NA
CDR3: CASSLGQSSYEQYF
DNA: TGTGCCAGCAGCTTGGGACAGAGCTCCTACGAGCAGTACTTC

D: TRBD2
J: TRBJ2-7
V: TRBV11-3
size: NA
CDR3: CASSFAGGHEQYF
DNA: TGTGCCAGCAGCTTCGCGGGAGGGCATGAGCAGTACTTC

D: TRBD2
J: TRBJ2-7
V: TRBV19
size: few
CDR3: CASSTRASGRARDYEQYF
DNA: TGTGCCAGTAGTACCCGGGCTAGCGGGAGGGCCCGGGACTACGAGCAGTACTTC

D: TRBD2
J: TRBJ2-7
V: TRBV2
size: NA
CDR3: CASKLTSGTVYEQYF
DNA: TGTGCCAGCAAGTTGACTAGCGGGACTGTATACGAGCAGTACTTC

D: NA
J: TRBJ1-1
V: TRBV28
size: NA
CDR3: CAARTVSEAFF
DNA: TGTGCCGCTCGGACAGTCTCTGAAGCTTTCTTT

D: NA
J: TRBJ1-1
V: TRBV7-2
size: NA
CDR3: CASSLVRGILSTEAFF
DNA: TGTGCCAGCAGCTTAGTACGGGGGATACTGTCCACTGAAGCTTTCTTT

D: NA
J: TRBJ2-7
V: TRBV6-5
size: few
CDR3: CASSYGSLATPGEQYF
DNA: TGTGCCAGCAGTTACGGCAGCCTAGCGACCCCTGGGGAGCAGTACTTC

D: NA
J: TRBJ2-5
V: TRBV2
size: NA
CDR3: CASFTEGGTQYF
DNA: TGTGCCAGCTTCACCGAAGGGGGGACCCAGTACTTC

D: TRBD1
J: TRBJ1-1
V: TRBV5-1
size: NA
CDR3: CASSWDRQNTEAFF
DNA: TGCGCCAGCAGCTGGGACAGGCAGAACACTGAAGCTTTCTTT

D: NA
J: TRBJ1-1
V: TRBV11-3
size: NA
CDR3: CASSLGGGFTEAFF
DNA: TGTGCCAGCAGCTTAGGGGGCGGATTCACTGAAGCTTTCTTT

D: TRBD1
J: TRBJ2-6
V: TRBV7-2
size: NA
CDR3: CASSLFTGAHSGANVLTF
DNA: TGTGCCAGCAGCTTATTCACAGGGGCCCACTCTGGGGCCAACGTCCTGACTTTC

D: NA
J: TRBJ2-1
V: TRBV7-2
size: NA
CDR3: CASSLAGVGGYNEQFF
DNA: TGTGCCAGCAGCTTAGCCGGCGTAGGCGGTTACAATGAGCAGTTCTTC

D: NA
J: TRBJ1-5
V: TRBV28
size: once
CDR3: CASSLEGAFQPQHF
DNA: TGTGCCAGCAGCTTAGAAGGAGCGTTTCAGCCCCAGCATTTT

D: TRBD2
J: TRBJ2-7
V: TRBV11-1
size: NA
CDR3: CASSSRTSGRYGEQYF
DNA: TGTGCCAGCAGCTCTCGGACTAGCGGGAGGTATGGCGAGCAGTACTTC

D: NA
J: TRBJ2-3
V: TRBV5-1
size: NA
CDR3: CASSGSGGTDTQYF
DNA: TGCGCCAGCAGCGGATCAGGGGGCACAGATACGCAGTATTTT

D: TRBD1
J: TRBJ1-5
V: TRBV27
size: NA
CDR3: CASKTGGSNQPQHF
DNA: TGTGCCAGTAAGACAGGGGGTAGCAATCAGCCCCAGCATTTT

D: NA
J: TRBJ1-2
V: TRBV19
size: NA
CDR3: CASSIVGGKLYGYTF
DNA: TGTGCCAGTAGTATAGTCGGGGGGAAACTTTATGGCTACACCTTC

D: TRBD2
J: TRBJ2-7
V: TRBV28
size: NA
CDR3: CAIRSGSLHEQYF
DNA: TGTGCCATCCGTAGCGGGAGTCTCCACGAGCAGTACTTC

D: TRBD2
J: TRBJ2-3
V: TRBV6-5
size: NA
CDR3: CASSFRTSGIRDTQYF
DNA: TGTGCCAGCAGTTTTCGGACTAGCGGGATAAGAGATACGCAGTATTTT

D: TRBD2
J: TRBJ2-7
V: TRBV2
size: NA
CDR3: CASSEKSREAEQYF
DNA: TGTGCCAGCAGTGAAAAGTCGCGGGAGGCCGAGCAGTACTTC

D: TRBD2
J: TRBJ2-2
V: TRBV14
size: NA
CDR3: CASSPIAGLNTGELFF
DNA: TGTGCCAGCAGCCCAATAGCGGGTCTTAACACCGGGGAGCTGTTTTTT

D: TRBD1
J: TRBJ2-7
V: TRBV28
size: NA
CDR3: CASSQAGGSYEQYF
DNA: TGTGCCAGCAGTCAAGCAGGGGGCTCCTACGAGCAGTACTTC

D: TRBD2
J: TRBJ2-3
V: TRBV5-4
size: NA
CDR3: CASSSLAGAGGTDTQYF
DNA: TGTGCCAGCAGCTCGCTAGCGGGAGCGGGCGGCACAGATACGCAGTATTTT

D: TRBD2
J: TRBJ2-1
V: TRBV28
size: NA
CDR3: CATMTSGAYNEQFF
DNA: TGTGCCACCATGACTAGCGGGGCTTACAATGAGCAGTTCTTC

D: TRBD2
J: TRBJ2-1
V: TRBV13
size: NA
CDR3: CASSLGLAGGSRKQFF
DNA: TGTGCCAGCAGCTTAGGACTAGCGGGAGGTTCGAGGAAGCAGTTCTTC

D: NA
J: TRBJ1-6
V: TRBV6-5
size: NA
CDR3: CASSGRGGRNSPLHF
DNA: TGTGCCAGCAGTGGCCGAGGAGGGCGCAATTCACCCCTCCACTTT

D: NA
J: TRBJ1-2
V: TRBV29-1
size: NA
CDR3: CSVVSGVSYGYTF
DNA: TGCAGCGTTGTGAGCGGGGTGAGCTATGGCTACACCTTC

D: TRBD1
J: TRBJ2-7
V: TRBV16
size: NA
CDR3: CASSQLGDRGLGEQYF
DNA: TGTGCCAGCAGCCAATTGGGGGACAGGGGGCTTGGCGAGCAGTACTTC

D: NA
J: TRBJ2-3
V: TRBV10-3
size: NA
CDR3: CAISETLAGTDTQYF
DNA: TGTGCCATCAGTGAAACCCTCGCGGGCACAGATACGCAGTATTTT

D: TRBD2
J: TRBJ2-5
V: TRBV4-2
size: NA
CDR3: CASSQDLSSGREETQYF
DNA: TGTGCCAGCAGCCAAGATCTAAGTAGCGGGAGGGAAGAGACCCAGTACTTC

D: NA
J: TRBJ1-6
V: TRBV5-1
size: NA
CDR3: CASSLVASETPLHF
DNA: TGCGCCAGCAGCTTGGTAGCTTCAGAAACTCCCCTCCACTTT

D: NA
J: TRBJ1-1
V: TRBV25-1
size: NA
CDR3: CASSRTWNTEAFF
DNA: TGTGCCAGCAGCCGGACTTGGAACACTGAAGCTTTCTTT

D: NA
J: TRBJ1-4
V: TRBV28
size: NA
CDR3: CATQDRVNEKLFF
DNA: TGTGCCACCCAGGACAGAGTTAATGAAAAACTGTTTTTT

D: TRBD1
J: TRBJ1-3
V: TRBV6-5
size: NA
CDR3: CASREGTASGNTIYF
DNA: TGTGCCAGCAGGGAGGGGACAGCCTCTGGAAACACCATATATTTT

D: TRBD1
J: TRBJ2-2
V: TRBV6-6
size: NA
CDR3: CASRPGGATGELFF
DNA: TGTGCCAGCAGGCCAGGGGGCGCGACCGGGGAGCTGTTTTTT

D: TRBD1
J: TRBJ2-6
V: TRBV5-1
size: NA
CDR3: CASSLSPQGGANVLTF
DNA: TGCGCCAGCAGCTTGTCACCACAGGGGGGGGCCAACGTCCTGACTTTC

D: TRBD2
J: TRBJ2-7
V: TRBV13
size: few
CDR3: CASSPGLAGGANF
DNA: TGTGCCAGCAGCCCGGGACTAGCGGGAGGCGCAAACTTC

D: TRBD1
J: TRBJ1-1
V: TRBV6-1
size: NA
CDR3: CASSAGTGHLNTEAFF
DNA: TGTGCCAGCAGTGCAGGGACAGGGCATTTGAACACTGAAGCTTTCTTT

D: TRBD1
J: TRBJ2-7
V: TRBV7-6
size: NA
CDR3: CASSSVDRVDEQYF
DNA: TGTGCCAGCAGCTCGGTGGACAGGGTCGACGAGCAGTACTTC